The 7 T cell receptor beta chains below come from one sample, sequenced in a study of T cells in Graves' hyperthyroidism and ophthalmopathy (dated by TCRdb to the late 2010s). The library relied on multiplex PCR. Sequencing took place on an Illumina HiSeq 2000. Amplification of TCR beta CDR3 regions was carried out from RNA transcripts. A first-round RT-PCR of the TCR CDR3 used the HTBI primer set with the Qiagen OneStep RT-PCR kit. Using fastp at Q25 and MiXCR, TCRdb reprocessed the public reads and kept productive beta chains. Under each unique CDR3 protein, matching rows form one entry showing the most common genes and DNA. A total of around 700,000 distinct CDR3 sequences appear in this sample, about 35% of them only once. The ten biggest clones cover approximately 31% of the sample. The sequencing sample was made of blood. Receptors were obtained from a woman aged 40 to 50 with Graves' hyperthyroidism.

This clonotype has at least ten counts. CDR3 region: CASSYSGDGLYEQYF. CDR3 DNA sequence: TGTGCCAGTAGTTACTCAGGGGACGGACTTTACGAGCAGTACTTC. The chain recombines TRBV19 with TRBJ2-7; possibly TRBD1 for D (6 bases). The CDR3 runs 15 residues. Germline CDR1 reads LNHDA; CDR2 reads SQIVND (reference sequence). Trimming cost V 5 bases and J 4 bases, with 18 bases left between them.

This clonotype was recorded at least ten times. The CDR3 here is CASGENSPLHF. DNA for the CDR3: TGTGCCAGCGGGGAAAATTCACCCCTCCACTTT. V and J are TRBV13 and TRBJ1-6; D uncertain. V was clipped by 8 bases and J by 7 bases, with 6 bases between them. The CDR3 contains 11 residues. CDR1 and CDR2 from the germline V gene are PRHDT and FYEKMQ (reference sequence). Supplemented by reference TRBV13 and TRBJ1-6, the full variable domain reads AAGVIQSPRHLIKEKRETATLKCYPIPRHDTVYWYQQGPGQDPQFLISFYEKMQSDKGSIPDRFSAQQFSDYHSELNMSSLELGDSALYFCASGENSPLHFGNGTRLTVT.

There are many counts of this clonotype. The chain combines TRBV6-4 with TRBJ2-6, with TRBD2 matching 9 bases. The CDR3 spans 16 residues. V lost 4 bases, J lost 0 bases, and 1 base stayed unmatched. Germline CDR1 and CDR2: MRHNA and SNTAGT. CDR3 nucleotide sequence: TGTGCCAGCAGTGTTAGCGGGGGCTCTGGGGCCAACGTCCTGACTTTC. It encodes CASSVSGGSGANVLTF.

This clonotype was seen repeatedly, ten times or more. The J gene is TRBJ1-2, the V gene TRBV4-3; a possible D gene is TRBD1 (5 bases). Trimming removed 4 bases at V and 4 bases at J, with 16 bases between. Germline CDR1 LGHNA, CDR2 YSLEER. The CDR3 is 15 residues long. The CDR3 protein is CASSPSEGSFYGYTF. DNA for the CDR3: TGCGCCAGCAGCCCGAGTGAGGGGTCATTCTATGGCTACACCTTC.

Remarks on this clonotype: The junction does not match germline at one end; this may be a read error. The chain couples TRBV2 to TRBJ2-7; the D is unclear. The CDR3 loop spans 13 amino acids. The V gene's germline CDR1 is SNHLY and CDR2 FYNNEI. CDR3 bases: TGTCCCAGCAGTTGGGTGATAAAGGACGAGCAGTACTTC. Its protein product is CPSSWVIKDEQYF. Drawing the rest from reference TRBV2 and TRBJ2-7, the complete variable domain is EPEVTQTPSHQVTQMGQEVILRCVPISNHLYFYWYRQILGQKVEFLVSFYNNEISEKSEIFDDQFSVERPDGSNFTLKIRSTKLEDSAMYFCPSSWVIKDEQYFGPGTRLTVT.

This clonotype has at least ten counts. This rearrangement joins TRBV10-1 to TRBJ2-2; 12 bases line up with TRBD1. Germline trimming cut 8 bases from V and 4 bases from J; bases unmatched to any gene: 5. CDR3 size: 15 residues. Germline CDR1 WNHNN, CDR2 SYGVQD (reference sequence). CDR3 DNA sequence: TGCGCCAGCGGCGGGACAGGGGGCGTCACCGGGGAGCTGTTTTTT. This sequence encodes CASGGTGGVTGELFF.

This clonotype occurred many times. The V and J genes are TRBV25-1 and TRBJ1-6; tentative D call: TRBD1 (5 bases). The CDR3 runs to 13 residues. The V and J ends lost 7 bases and 7 bases respectively, with 11 bases between them. Per germline, CDR1 MGHDK and CDR2 SYGVNS. The CDR3 coding sequence is TGTGCCAGCACCCCAAGGGGAAATTCACCCCTCCACTTT. Residues: CASTPRGNSPLHF.